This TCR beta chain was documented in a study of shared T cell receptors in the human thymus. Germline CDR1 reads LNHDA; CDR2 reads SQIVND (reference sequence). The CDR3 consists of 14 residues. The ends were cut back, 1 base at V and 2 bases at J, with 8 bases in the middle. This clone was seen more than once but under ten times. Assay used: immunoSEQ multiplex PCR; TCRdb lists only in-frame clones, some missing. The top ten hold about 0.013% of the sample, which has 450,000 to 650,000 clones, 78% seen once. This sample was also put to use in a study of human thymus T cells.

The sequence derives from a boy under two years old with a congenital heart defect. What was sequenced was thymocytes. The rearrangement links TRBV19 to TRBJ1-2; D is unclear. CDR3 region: CASSIGNRNYGYTF. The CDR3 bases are TGTGCCAGTAGTATAGGGAACAGAAACTATGGCTACACCTTC.